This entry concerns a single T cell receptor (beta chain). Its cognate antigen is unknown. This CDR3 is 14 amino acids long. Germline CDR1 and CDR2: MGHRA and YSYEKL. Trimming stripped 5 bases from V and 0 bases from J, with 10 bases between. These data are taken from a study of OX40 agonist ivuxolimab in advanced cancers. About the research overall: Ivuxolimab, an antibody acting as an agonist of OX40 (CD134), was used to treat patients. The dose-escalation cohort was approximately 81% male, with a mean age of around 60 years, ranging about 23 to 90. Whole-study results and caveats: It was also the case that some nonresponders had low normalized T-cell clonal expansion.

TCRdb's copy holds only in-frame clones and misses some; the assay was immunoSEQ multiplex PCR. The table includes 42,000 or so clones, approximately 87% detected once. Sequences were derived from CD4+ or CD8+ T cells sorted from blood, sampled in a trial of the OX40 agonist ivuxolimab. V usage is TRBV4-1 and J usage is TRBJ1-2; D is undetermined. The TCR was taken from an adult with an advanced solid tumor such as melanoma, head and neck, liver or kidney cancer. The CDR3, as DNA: TGCGCCAGCAGCAACTCAAACTCTAACTATGGCTACACCTTC. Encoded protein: CASSNSNSNYGYTF.